This TCR beta chain was retrieved from a study of T cells in Graves' hyperthyroidism and ophthalmopathy. For the study at large: Peripheral blood was secured at the point of initial diagnosis, before any treatment.

The CDR3 has 9 residues. Germline V CDR1 and CDR2: MNHEY, SVGEGT. From RNA transcripts, TCR beta CDR3 regions were amplified. First-round RT-PCR targeting the TCR CDR3 was performed with the HTBI primer set. Each CDR3 protein is one row after TCRdb ran MiXCR on the multiplex PCR reads. In the table there are under 300,000 distinct CDR3 sequences, around 15% of which are singletons. The table lists this clonotype with a few counts. Compared with germline, one end of the junction differs, possibly owing to a read error. A roughly 10 ml volume of fresh peripheral blood provided the PBMCs. This TCR came from a woman in her forties or fifties with Graves' hyperthyroidism that later progressed to Graves' ophthalmopathy. The chain joins TRBV6-2 or TRBV6-3 to TRBJ2-7; D is unclear. The specimen sequenced was blood. This chain's CDR3 is CAMRFVANF. The CDR3 DNA sequence: TGTGCCATGAGATTTGTGGCAAACTTC.